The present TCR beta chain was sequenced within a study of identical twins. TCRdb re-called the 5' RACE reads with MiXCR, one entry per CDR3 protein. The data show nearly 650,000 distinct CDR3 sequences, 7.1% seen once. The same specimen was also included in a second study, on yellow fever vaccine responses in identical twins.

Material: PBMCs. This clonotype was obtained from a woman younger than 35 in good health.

The CDR3 sequence: CSVDINEQFF. In DNA, the CDR3 is TGCAGCGTTGACATCAATGAGCAGTTCTTC. The chain recombines TRBV29-1 with TRBJ2-1; D unclear. The CDR3 is 10 amino acids. Germline V CDR1 and CDR2: SQVTM, ANQGSEA. V was pared by 3 bases and J by 6 bases, with 3 bases between.